The clone carrying this TCR beta chain has just one count. These data come from a study of blood T cell repertoires in COVID-19. Study summary: PBMCs, B-cell-depleted T cells, or T cells provided the cDNA or gDNA that made up the material.

Recruits, aged 18 to 89 years, lived in about two dozen US areas. Participant-reported clinical history was the basis for cohort assignment. Trimming took 1 base from V and 3 from J, leaving 13 bases between them. The CDR3 contains 15 residues. Germline V lookup: CDR1 LGHNA, CDR2 YSLEER. Original analysis: Amplified reference gene primers provided the basis for estimating nucleated cell counts. Only in-frame clones appear in the TCRdb table, and some are missing; sequencing was by immunoSEQ multiplex PCR. The V and J calls and the clone size are those of that table, but D and trimming were determined from the DNA. The sample includes about 350,000 clones, roughly 87% seen only once; the top ten take approximately 0.93%.

This receptor was identified in a woman aged 25 to 45 who had recovered from COVID-19. The chain links TRBV4-3 to TRBJ2-7; possibly TRBD1 for D (5 bases). Source material: PBMCs or T cells enriched from blood (not recorded which). The CDR3 bases are TGCGCCAGCAGCCAAGCGGCAGGGAAAAGCTACGAGCAGTACTTC. Translated, it gives CASSQAAGKSYEQYF.